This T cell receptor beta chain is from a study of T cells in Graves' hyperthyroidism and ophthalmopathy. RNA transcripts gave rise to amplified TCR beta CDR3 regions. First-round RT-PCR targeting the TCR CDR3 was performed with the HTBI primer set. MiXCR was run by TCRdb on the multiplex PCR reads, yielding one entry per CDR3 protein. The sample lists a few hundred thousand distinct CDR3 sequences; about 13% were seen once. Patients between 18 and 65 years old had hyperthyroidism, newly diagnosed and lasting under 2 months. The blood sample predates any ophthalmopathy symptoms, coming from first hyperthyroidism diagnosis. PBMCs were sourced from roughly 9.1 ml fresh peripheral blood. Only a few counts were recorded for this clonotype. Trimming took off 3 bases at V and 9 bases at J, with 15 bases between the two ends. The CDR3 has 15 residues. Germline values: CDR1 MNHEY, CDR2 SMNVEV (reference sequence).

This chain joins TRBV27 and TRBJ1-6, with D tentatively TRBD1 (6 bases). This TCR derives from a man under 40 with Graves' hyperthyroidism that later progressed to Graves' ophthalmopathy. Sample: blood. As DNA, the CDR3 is TGTGCCAGCAGTTTGGTAGGGGGAGTCGGTTCACCCCTCCACTTT. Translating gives CASSLVGGVGSPLHF.